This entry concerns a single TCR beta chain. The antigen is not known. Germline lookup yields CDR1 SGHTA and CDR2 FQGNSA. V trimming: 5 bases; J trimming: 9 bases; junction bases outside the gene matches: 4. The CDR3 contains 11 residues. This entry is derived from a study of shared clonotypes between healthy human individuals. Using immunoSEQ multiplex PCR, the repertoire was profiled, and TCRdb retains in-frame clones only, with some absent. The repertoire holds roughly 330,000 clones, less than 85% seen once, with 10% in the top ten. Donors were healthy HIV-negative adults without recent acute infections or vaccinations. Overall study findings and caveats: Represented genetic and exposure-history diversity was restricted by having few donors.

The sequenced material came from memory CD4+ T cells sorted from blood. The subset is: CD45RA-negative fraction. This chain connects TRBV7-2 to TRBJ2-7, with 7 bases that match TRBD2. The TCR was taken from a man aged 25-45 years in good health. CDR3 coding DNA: TGTGCCAGCAGCGCTGGGGGGGGGCAGTACTTC. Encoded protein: CASSAGGGQYF.